These 32 T cell receptor beta chains were sequenced from one sample in a study of blood T cell repertoires in COVID-19. The table came from immunoSEQ multiplex PCR; TCRdb's copy has only in-frame clones and leaves some out. The sample consists of about 170,000 clones, 60% to 85% of them appearing once. The specimen sequenced was peripheral blood. These receptors came from a man in his sixties with acute or convalescent COVID-19.

This chain's CDR3 is CASSLSTGSSSPLHF. The DNA for the CDR3 is TGTGCCAGCAGCTTGTCGACAGGGTCTAGTTCACCCCTCCACTTT. The rearrangement uses TRBV7-2 and TRBJ1-6; 7 bases agree with TRBD1. This CDR3 comprises 15 residues. CDR1 is SGHTA and CDR2 is FQGNSA in the germline V gene. V was clipped by 3 bases and J by 9 bases; unmatched bases: 8.

J is TRBJ1-2 and V is TRBV21-1; the DNA was not compared with TRBD1, the D call given in the table. TRBV21-1 is classified as a pseudogene. This CDR3 is 14 amino acids long. The CDR3 DNA follows: TGTGCCAGCAGCAAAGCGCTAACAGGCTATGGCTACACCTTC. It translates to CASSKALTGYGYTF.

The chain is built from TRBV7-2 and TRBJ2-1; D gene ambiguous. The CDR3 is made up of 15 amino acids. Deletions cut 0 bases from V and 0 bases from J, with 6 bases between. Per germline, CDR1 SGHTA and CDR2 FQGNSA. CDR3 DNA: TGTGCCAGCAGCTTAGCGGCCGCCTCCTACAATGAGCAGTTCTTC. Translating gives CASSLAAASYNEQFF.

The rearrangement uses TRBV5-5 and TRBJ1-1; no reliable D call. The CDR3 spans 13 residues. V lost 5 bases, J lost 1 base, and 9 bases lay in between. CDR1 and CDR2 from the germline V gene are SGHKS and YYEKEE (reference sequence). In nucleotides, the CDR3 is TGTGCCAGCAGGCTTACAGCGAACACTGAAGCTTTCTTT. This encodes CASRLTANTEAFF.

V and J are TRBV7-2 and TRBJ1-2; 9 positions agree with TRBD1. The germline gives CDR1 SGHTA, CDR2 FQGNSA. The V segment lost 4 bases and the J segment 6 bases; nucleotides outside the gene matches: 9. CDR3 length: 15 amino acids. CDR3: CASSSTGGMIHGYTF. CDR3 bases: TGTGCCAGCAGCTCGACAGGGGGTATGATACATGGCTACACCTTC.

J is TRBJ1-2 and V is TRBV9, with D possibly TRBD1 on 6 matching bases. The CDR3 runs 14 residues. Per the germline V gene, CDR1 is SGDLS and CDR2 is YYNGEE. The V end lost 3 bases, the J end lost 2 bases, and 11 bases lay between the germline ends. CDR3 region: CASSGYRDNYGYTF. In DNA form, the CDR3 reads TGTGCCAGCAGCGGATACAGGGACAACTATGGCTACACCTTC.

The chain couples TRBV7-2 to TRBJ2-5, with 9 positions matching TRBD2. From germline, CDR1 is SGHTA and CDR2 FQGNSA. This CDR3 contains 15 residues. V dropped 3 bases and J dropped 2; count of bases not matched to a gene: 4. This CDR3 reads CASSFSGGTQETQYF. CDR3 DNA sequence: TGTGCCAGCAGCTTTAGCGGGGGAACTCAAGAGACCCAGTACTTC. Combining the CDR3 with reference TRBV7-2 and TRBJ2-5 gives the whole variable domain GAGVSQSPSNKVTEKGKDVELRCDPISGHTALYWYRQSLGQGLEFLIYFQGNSAPDKSGLPSDRFSAERTGGSVSTLTIQRTQQEDSAVYLCASSFSGGTQETQYFGPGTRLLVL.

This clone was seen once. V and J are TRBV30 and TRBJ2-7; D gene unclear. This CDR3 has 15 residues. Germline lookup yields CDR1 GTSNPN and CDR2 SVGIG (reference sequence). V lost 1 base to trimming and J lost 0 bases, with 13 bases between them. The CDR3 spells CAWSGNTQISYEQYF. The CDR3 DNA follows: TGTGCCTGGAGTGGAAATACACAGATCTCCTACGAGCAGTACTTC.

CDR3 in DNA: TGCGCCATCTCTCCTAGCCTCCAGGGGGCCAAAAACACAGATACGCAGTATTTT. It codes for CAISPSLQGAKNTDTQYF. The chain employs TRBV10-1 and TRBJ2-3; 8 bases fit TRBD1. There are 18 residues in the CDR3. V gave up 10 bases and J gave up 2 bases; unmatched junction bases: 20. From germline, CDR1 is WNHNN and CDR2 SYGVQD (reference sequence).

The table lists this clone with a few counts. CDR3 sequence reads: CASSYSMGTTYNSPLHF. The CDR3 DNA follows: TGTGCCAGCAGTTACTCGATGGGGACAACCTATAATTCACCCCTCCACTTT. This chain links TRBV6-2 or TRBV6-3 with TRBJ1-6; maybe TRBD1 (6 bases). Germline lookup yields CDR1 MNHEY and CDR2 SVGEGT. V was clipped by 0 bases and J by 2 bases, with 11 bases between them. The CDR3 sequence is 17 residues long.

As concerns this clone: Germline is not matched at one junction end, which may reflect a read error. V is TRBV7-7 and J is TRBJ2-1; 11 bases line up with TRBD2. Germline V CDR1 and CDR2: SSHAT, FNYEAQ (reference sequence). The CDR3 has 15 amino acids. The DNA for the CDR3 is TGTGCTAGCAGCCAGGGGCTAGCGGGGGGCGCTGAGCAGTTCTTC. This codes for CASSQGLAGGAEQFF.

The chain employs TRBV28 and TRBJ1-2; TRBD1 agrees at 8 bases. V trimming: 3 bases; J trimming: 0 bases; junction bases outside the gene matches: 6. This CDR3 is built from 16 residues. Germline CDR1 is MDHEN and CDR2 is SYDVKM. CDR3 protein: CASSLAGQGANYGYTF. The CDR3 nucleotides are TGTGCCAGCAGTTTGGCTGGACAGGGAGCTAACTATGGCTACACCTTC.

This chain joins TRBV2 and TRBJ2-3, with a tentative D call TRBD2 (5 bases). The CDR3 runs 14 residues. Germline V CDR1 and CDR2: SNHLY, FYNNEI. The V gene lost 8 bases and the J gene lost 2 bases, with 14 bases spanning the gap. The CDR3 sequence: CASQSGLFTDTQYF. CDR3 DNA sequence: TGTGCCAGCCAGAGCGGTCTCTTCACAGATACGCAGTATTTT.

The chain employs TRBV5-1 and TRBJ1-5; 7 bases align to TRBD1. Trimming at V came to 2 bases and at J to 7 bases, leaving 12 bases not matched to a gene. The CDR3 extends over 16 amino acids. Per germline, CDR1 SGHRS and CDR2 YFSETQ. The CDR3 nucleotides are TGCGCCAGCAGCTTAACCGGGGAAGGGGGCCGACAGCCCCAGCATTTT. Translation gives CASSLTGEGGRQPQHF.

The chain carries TRBV2 and TRBJ2-7, with 7 bases identical to TRBD2. CDR3 size: 11 residues. Germline lookup yields CDR1 SNHLY and CDR2 FYNNEI. Losses at the gene ends were 8 bases for V and 6 bases for J; bases not matched to a gene: 4. The CDR3 nucleotides are TGTGCCAGCGGGAGGGGCGCCGAGCAGTACTTC. Amino acid sequence: CASGRGAEQYF.

The chain has TRBV5-6 and TRBJ2-1; 8 positions agree with TRBD1. The germline gives CDR1 SGHDT, CDR2 YYEEEE. This CDR3 region has 16 residues. Trimming at V came to 2 bases and at J to 1 base, leaving 5 bases not matched to a gene. CDR3 DNA sequence: TGTGCCAGCAGCTTACTCGGGACAGGTTCCTACAATGAGCAGTTCTTC. This translates into CASSLLGTGSYNEQFF. Drawing the rest from reference TRBV5-6 and TRBJ2-1, the complete variable domain is DAGVTQSPTHLIKTRGQQVTLRCSPKSGHDTVSWYQQALGQGPQFIFQYYEEEERQRGNFPDRFSGHQFPNYSSELNVNALLLGDSALYLCASSLLGTGSYNEQFFGPGTRLTVL.

The rearrangement joins TRBV9 to TRBJ2-5; 12 bases fit TRBD2. This CDR3 comprises 17 residues. Germline assignment: CDR1 SGDLS and CDR2 YYNGEE. With V trimmed by 0 bases and J by 1 base, 4 bases remained unmatched. The CDR3 region has the DNA TGTGCCAGCAGCGTAGAACTAGCGGGGGGACCCCAAGAGACCCAGTACTTC. This gives the protein CASSVELAGGPQETQYF. Complete variable domain (other parts from reference TRBV9 and TRBJ2-5): DSGVTQTPKHLITATGQRVTLRCSPRSGDLSVYWYQQSLDQGLQFLIQYYNGEERAKGNILERFSAQQFPDLHSELNLSSLELGDSALYFCASSVELAGGPQETQYFGPGTRLLVL.

V gene TRBV27 combines with J gene TRBJ2-3, with 7 bases aligning to TRBD2. This CDR3 has 16 amino acids. The V segment lost 5 bases and the J segment 2 bases; nucleotides outside the gene matches: 10. In germline, CDR1 is MNHEY, CDR2 SMNVEV (reference sequence). Here the CDR3 DNA reads TGTGCCAGCAGTCCTACCGGGACTACTTTCACAGATACGCAGTATTTT. Protein sequence: CASSPTGTTFTDTQYF.

CDR3: CASSVDGSNYEQFF. The CDR3 DNA sequence: TGTGCCAGCAGCGTAGATGGTAGCAACTATGAGCAGTTCTTC. The chain recombines TRBV9 with TRBJ2-1; D not certain. Germline V gene sequence: CDR1 SGDLS, CDR2 YYNGEE. The CDR3 extends over 14 amino acids. V shed 0 bases and J shed 8 bases, with 12 bases lying between them.

The chain joins TRBV9 to TRBJ2-2; D call uncertain. The CDR3 extends over 16 amino acids. CDR1 and CDR2 (germline): SGDLS, YYNGEE. With 3 bases removed from V and 1 base from J, the gap between germline ends came to 13 bases. The CDR3 sequence is CASSALLSLNTGELFF. The CDR3 coding sequence is TGTGCCAGCAGCGCCCTCCTCAGTTTGAACACCGGGGAGCTGTTTTTT.

V gene TRBV9 combines with J gene TRBJ2-1, with 9 bases matching TRBD1. This CDR3 spans 15 amino acids. Trimming removed 0 bases from V and 7 bases from J; junction bases left unmatched: 5. CDR1 SGDLS and CDR2 YYNGEE come from the germline V gene. The CDR3 here is CASSVGWTGDNEQFF. As DNA, the CDR3 is TGTGCCAGCAGCGTAGGATGGACAGGGGATAATGAGCAGTTCTTC.

This rearrangement joins TRBV7-2 to TRBJ2-3, with TRBD2 matching 12 bases. Germline V gene sequence: CDR1 SGHTA, CDR2 FQGNSA. V was pared by 5 bases and J by 0 bases, with 9 bases of the junction left unmatched. The CDR3 has 18 residues. The CDR3 sequence: CASSNRGTSGSSTDTQYF. The CDR3, as DNA: TGTGCCAGCAGCAACCGAGGGACTAGCGGGTCGAGCACAGATACGCAGTATTTT.

The chain carries TRBV5-1 and TRBJ1-4; perhaps TRBD1 as D (5 bases). The V end lost 0 bases, the J end lost 4 bases, and 10 bases lay between the germline ends. CDR1 is SGHRS, CDR2 YFSETQ, per germline. The CDR3 runs 15 residues. For the CDR3, the DNA is TGCGCCAGCAGCTTGGAGACAGCAGTTAATGAAAAACTGTTTTTT. This codes for CASSLETAVNEKLFF.

The V gene is TRBV28, the J gene TRBJ1-1; a weak D match, TRBD1 (5 bases). Trimming shortened V by 3 bases and J by 0 bases, and 8 bases separated the two germline ends. Germline V gives CDR1 MDHEN, CDR2 SYDVKM. The CDR3 has 14 amino acids. The CDR3 DNA is TGTGCCAGCAGTTTGACAGTACTGAACACTGAAGCTTTCTTT. Its protein is CASSLTVLNTEAFF.

The V call is TRBV9, the J call TRBJ2-1; 8 nucleotides line up with TRBD2. Losses at the gene ends were 3 bases for V and 4 bases for J; bases not matched to a gene: 6. Germline CDR1 and CDR2: SGDLS and YYNGEE. CDR3 length equals 15 residues. In DNA form, the CDR3 reads TGTGCCAGCAGCGGCGCTAGCGGGTCTTACAATGAGCAGTTCTTC. Protein product: CASSGASGSYNEQFF.

The chain carries TRBV24-1 and TRBJ2-7; D is uncertain. The germline V gene encodes CDR1 KGHDR and CDR2 SFDVKD. The CDR3 sequence is 13 residues long. The V end was cut by 3 bases, the J end by 4 bases, with 9 bases between. The CDR3 loop is CATSDAFSYEQYF. The CDR3 DNA reads as TGTGCCACCAGTGATGCCTTTAGTTACGAGCAGTACTTC.

CDR3 protein: CASSPDTRNTIYF. Here the CDR3 DNA reads TGTGCCAGCAGTCCCGACACCCGAAACACCATATATTTT. The chain carries TRBV12-3 or TRBV12-4 and TRBJ1-3; no clear D. V was clipped by 5 bases and J by 5 bases, with 10 bases between them. The CDR3 totals 13 residues.

This rearrangement joins TRBV18 to TRBJ1-2; 9 nucleotides match TRBD1. V shed 4 bases, J shed 14 bases, and the junction held 8 bases outside the gene matches. The CDR3 contains 12 residues. Germline V gives CDR1 KGHSH, CDR2 LQKENI. The CDR3 is CASSLPGQGSTF. In nucleotides, the CDR3 is TGTGCCAGCTCACTTCCGGGACAGGGAAGTACCTTC. Together with reference TRBV18 and TRBJ1-2, the CDR3 gives the full variable domain: NAGVMQNPRHLVRRRGQEARLRCSPMKGHSHVYWYRQLPEEGLKFMVYLQKENIIDESGMPKERFSAEFPKEGPSILRIQQVVRGDSAAYFCASSLPGQGSTFGSGTRLTVV.

The rearrangement links TRBV6-5 to TRBJ2-1; maybe TRBD1 (6 bases). The ends were cut back, 0 bases at V and 6 bases at J, with 15 bases in the middle. CDR1 is MNHEY and CDR2 is SVGAGI in the germline V gene. The CDR3 has 16 amino acids. CDR3 bases: TGTGCCAGCAGTTACTCCCCCAGGGGCGTCTCCAATGAGCAGTTCTTC. Translated, it gives CASSYSPRGVSNEQFF.

This chain links TRBV29-1 with TRBJ2-5, with 8 bases fitting TRBD1. CDR1 SQVTM and CDR2 ANQGSEA come from the germline V gene. The CDR3 is 11 residues long. With V trimmed by 8 bases and J by 6 bases, 5 bases remained unmatched. The CDR3 region is CSSWTGKTQYF. The CDR3 DNA reads TGCAGCTCCTGGACAGGGAAGACCCAGTACTTC. The full variable domain, completed using reference TRBV29-1 and TRBJ2-5, is SAVISQKPSRDICQRGTSLTIQCQVDSQVTMMFWYRQQPGQSLTLIATANQGSEATYESGFVIDKFPISRPNLTFSTLTVSNMSPEDSSIYLCSSWTGKTQYFGPGTRLLVL.

This clone was counted only a few times. The chain recombines TRBV19 with TRBJ1-5; TRBD1 might be the D (5 bases). Germline CDR1 reads LNHDA; CDR2 reads SQIVND (reference sequence). Trimming removed 6 bases from V and 6 bases from J, with 15 bases in between. This CDR3 is 14 amino acids long. CDR3 in DNA: TGTGCCAGTAGCCCGCAGGGCGGGAGTCAGCCCCAGCATTTT. Its protein is CASSPQGGSQPQHF.

A few counts support this clone. V is TRBV24-1 and J is TRBJ2-2, with 8 bases identical to TRBD1. The CDR3 spans 16 residues. CDR1 KGHDR and CDR2 SFDVKD come from the germline V gene. The trim removed 7 bases at V and 1 base at J, leaving 7 bases unmatched. CDR3 region: CATRNSGTGNTGELFF. CDR3 DNA sequence: TGTGCCACCAGGAACTCCGGGACAGGGAACACCGGGGAGCTGTTTTTT.